The 3 T cell receptor beta chains below were found in one sample sequenced in a study of blood T cell repertoires in COVID-19. TCRdb's copy holds only in-frame clones and misses some; the assay was immunoSEQ multiplex PCR. The sample records 130,000 to 150,000 clones, 70% to 85% being singletons. The sequencing input was peripheral blood. These receptors were collected from a woman older than 75 with acute or convalescent COVID-19.

This chain joins TRBV18 and TRBJ1-1, with D perhaps matching TRBD1 (5 bases). The germline gives CDR1 KGHSH, CDR2 LQKENI. Trimming cost V 6 bases and J 0 bases, with 11 bases left between them. The CDR3 has 14 residues. The CDR3 nucleotides are TGTGCCAGCTCCCCTGGGGCTCTGAACACTGAAGCTTTCTTT. The encoded protein is CASSPGALNTEAFF.

The rearrangement links TRBV7-9 to TRBJ2-1; perhaps TRBD1 as D (6 bases). Germline CDR1 is SEHNR and CDR2 is FQNEAQ (reference sequence). CDR3 size: 13 residues. V was pared by 2 bases and J by 6 bases, with 8 bases between. The CDR3 reads CASSLLQGNEQFF. CDR3 bases: TGTGCCAGCAGCTTACTACAGGGCAATGAGCAGTTCTTC. The full variable domain, rest sourced from reference TRBV7-9 and TRBJ2-1, is DTGVSQNPRHKITKRGQNVTFRCDPISEHNRLYWYRQTLGQGPEFLTYFQNEAQLEKSRLLSDRFSAERPKGSFSTLEIQRTEQGDSAMYLCASSLLQGNEQFFGPGTRLTVL.

The chain has TRBV5-1 and TRBJ2-1; 7 positions agree with TRBD1. With 4 bases clipped from V and 6 bases from J, the junction kept 4 bases outside the gene matches. This CDR3 contains 13 residues. Germline V lookup: CDR1 SGHRS, CDR2 YFSETQ. The CDR3 sequence is CASSTGQINEQFF. The CDR3 nucleotides are TGCGCCAGCAGCACGGGACAGATCAATGAGCAGTTCTTC.